The 22 T cell receptor beta chains below come from one sample, sequenced in a study of cytomegalovirus exposure and HLA in healthy donors. A multiplex PCR was run with 60 Vbeta primers and 13 Jbeta primers. Clones were sequenced by immunoSEQ multiplex PCR, and TCRdb holds only the in-frame ones, with some missing. Its table lists about 130,000 clones. The sequencing input was PBMCs. The receptor source for this set is a young man in good health and CMV-seronegative.

This chain connects TRBV29-1 to TRBJ2-5; D gene ambiguous. Germline V gene lookup returns CDR1 SQVTM and CDR2 ANQGSEA. V dropped 3 bases and J dropped 0 bases, with 8 bases sitting between them. The CDR3 length is 13 residues. The CDR3 protein is CSVDLPDQETQYF. In DNA, the CDR3 is TGCAGCGTTGATCTCCCAGACCAAGAGACCCAGTACTTC. The whole variable domain, remainder taken from reference TRBV29-1 and TRBJ2-5, is SAVISQKPSRDICQRGTSLTIQCQVDSQVTMMFWYRQQPGQSLTLIATANQGSEATYESGFVIDKFPISRPNLTFSTLTVSNMSPEDSSIYLCSVDLPDQETQYFGPGTRLLVL.

This chain links TRBV19 with TRBJ2-3; D perhaps matches TRBD1 (6 bases). CDR1 and CDR2 (germline): LNHDA, SQIVND (reference sequence). This CDR3 comprises 17 residues. V lost 3 bases to trimming and J lost 4 bases, with 20 bases between them. The CDR3 loop reads CASSILLTGFGADTQYF. The CDR3 region has the DNA TGTGCCAGTAGTATCCTTCTTACAGGGTTTGGAGCAGATACGCAGTATTTT. The full variable domain, in which reference TRBV19 and TRBJ2-3 provide the parts outside the CDR3, is DGGITQSPKYLFRKEGQNVTLSCEQNLNHDAMYWYRQDPGQGLRLIYYSQIVNDFQKGDIAEGYSVSREKKESFPLTVTSAQKNPTAFYLCASSILLTGFGADTQYFGPGTRLTVL.

The rearrangement joins TRBV30 to TRBJ1-4; D unclear. Trimming took 1 base from V and 4 from J, leaving 7 bases between them. This CDR3 has 13 residues. In germline, CDR1 is GTSNPN, CDR2 SVGIG (reference sequence). The DNA for the CDR3 is TGTGCCTGGAGTGGCAGGTTTAATGAAAAACTGTTTTTT. Its translation is CAWSGRFNEKLFF.

The gene calls are TRBV6-5 and TRBJ2-7, with TRBD1 matching over 9 bases. The V and J ends lost 5 bases and 0 bases, in that order; junction bases with no gene match: 5. The CDR3 length is 15 residues. CDR1 is MNHEY and CDR2 is SVGAGI in the germline V gene. CDR3 DNA sequence: TGTGCCAGCAGTCTAGGACAGGGGTACTCCTACGAGCAGTACTTC. Amino acid sequence: CASSLGQGYSYEQYF.

The rearrangement uses TRBV19 and TRBJ2-7; D unclear. The ends were cut back, 3 bases at V and 3 bases at J, with 9 bases in the middle. Germline loops: CDR1 LNHDA, CDR2 SQIVND (reference sequence). The CDR3 spans 13 residues. CDR3 amino acids: CASSITPGYEQYF. CDR3 DNA sequence: TGTGCCAGTAGTATTACCCCCGGCTACGAGCAGTACTTC.

The V gene is TRBV5-5, the J gene TRBJ2-7; D ambiguous. The length of the CDR3 is 15 residues. Germline V lookup: CDR1 SGHKS, CDR2 YYEKEE (reference sequence). The V end lost 4 bases, the J end lost 4 bases, and 18 bases lay between the germline ends. CDR3 in DNA: TGTGCCAGCAGCCCCGATGGCCCGAACCCTTACGAGCAGTACTTC. Protein: CASSPDGPNPYEQYF.

The chain combines TRBV11-2 with TRBJ2-7, with 9 nucleotides matching TRBD2. The CDR3 is made up of 15 amino acids. V shed 5 bases and J 3 bases; nucleotides not matched to a gene: 8. Germline V gene lookup returns CDR1 SGHAT and CDR2 FQNNGV. CDR3 loop: CASSPRRTSVYEQYF. In DNA form, the CDR3 reads TGTGCCAGCAGCCCCCGGCGGACTAGCGTCTACGAGCAGTACTTC. Full variable domain (outside the CDR3, taken from reference TRBV11-2 and TRBJ2-7): EAGVAQSPRYKIIEKRQSVAFWCNPISGHATLYWYQQILGQGPKLLIQFQNNGVVDDSQLPKDRFSAERLKGVDSTLKIQPAKLEDSAVYLCASSPRRTSVYEQYFGPGTRLTVT.

CDR3 sequence: CASSLAPDTGELFF. DNA for the CDR3: TGCGCCAGCAGCTTGGCTCCGGACACCGGGGAGCTGTTTTTT. This sequence joins TRBV5-1 and TRBJ2-2; D not resolved. The germline V gene has CDR1 SGHRS and CDR2 YFSETQ. The CDR3 covers 14 residues. Trimming removed 0 bases at V and 3 bases at J, with 6 bases between.

The rearrangement joins TRBV9 to TRBJ2-1, with unresolved D. The CDR3 is 13 amino acids. Trimming cost V 0 bases and J 5 bases, with 6 bases left between them. CDR1 and CDR2 from the germline V gene are SGDLS and YYNGEE. Here the CDR3 DNA reads TGTGCCAGCAGCGTAGATCCTAACAATGAGCAGTTCTTC. Residues: CASSVDPNNEQFF. Based on the CDR3 plus reference TRBV9 and TRBJ2-1, the full variable domain is DSGVTQTPKHLITATGQRVTLRCSPRSGDLSVYWYQQSLDQGLQFLIQYYNGEERAKGNILERFSAQQFPDLHSELNLSSLELGDSALYFCASSVDPNNEQFFGPGTRLTVL.

This rearrangement joins TRBV30 to TRBJ2-7; perhaps TRBD2 as D (6 bases). Germline CDR1 reads GTSNPN; CDR2 reads SVGIG (reference sequence). The CDR3 sequence is 13 residues long. V lost 3 bases and J 3 bases, leaving 12 bases between the germline ends. This chain's CDR3 is CAWSSFSGYEQYF. CDR3 in DNA: TGTGCCTGGAGCTCTTTTAGCGGCTACGAGCAGTACTTC.

The V call is TRBV7-2, the J call TRBJ1-2; maybe TRBD1 (6 bases). Trimming shortened V by 1 base and J by 2 bases, and 17 bases separated the two germline ends. This CDR3 is built from 17 residues. CDR1 is SGHTA, CDR2 FQGNSA, per germline. For the CDR3, the DNA is TGTGCCAGCAGCTTAGTGGACAGTCGAACCTCCAACTATGGCTACACCTTC. This encodes CASSLVDSRTSNYGYTF. The complete variable domain, with remaining parts taken from reference TRBV7-2 and TRBJ1-2, reads GAGVSQSPSNKVTEKGKDVELRCDPISGHTALYWYRQSLGQGLEFLIYFQGNSAPDKSGLPSDRFSAERTGGSVSTLTIQRTQQEDSAVYLCASSLVDSRTSNYGYTFGSGTRLTVV.

V is TRBV6-5 and J is TRBJ2-3, with a possible D match to TRBD2 (5 bases). In germline, CDR1 is MNHEY, CDR2 SVGAGI. The CDR3 contains 16 residues. Trimming left V 2 bases short and J 2 bases short, with 14 bases between. DNA for the CDR3: TGTGCCAGCAGTTACATGGGCGGACTTAACACAGATACGCAGTATTTT. Translation gives CASSYMGGLNTDTQYF.

Details on this clone: At one of its ends the junction is not consistent with the germline gene, which may arise from a read error. V usage is TRBV2 and J usage is TRBJ2-3; D uncertain. The CDR3 length is 15 residues. Germline-derived CDR1 and CDR2 are SNHLY and FYNNEI. The CDR3 region is CASSDESPGTDTQYF. The CDR3 DNA reads as TGTGCCAGCAGTGATGAATCTCCCGGCACAGATACGCAGTATTTC.

This rearrangement joins TRBV30 to TRBJ1-6; D remains unclear. Trimming pared 0 bases from V and 9 bases from J, leaving 15 bases between. The CDR3 totals 15 residues. The germline V gene has CDR1 GTSNPN and CDR2 SVGIG (reference sequence). The CDR3 loop is CAWSVLGDGTSPLHF. CDR3 nucleotides: TGTGCCTGGAGTGTACTAGGAGACGGTACTTCACCCCTCCACTTT.

This chain connects TRBV5-4 to TRBJ2-7; TRBD2 aligns across 9 bases. V gave up 0 bases and J gave up 6 bases; unmatched junction bases: 10. The CDR3 covers 16 residues. CDR1 is SGHNT and CDR2 is YYREEE in the germline V gene (reference sequence). CDR3 in DNA: TGTGCCAGCAGCTTGGAGGTGGGACTAGCTCTCGGCGAGCAGTACTTC. Translated: CASSLEVGLALGEQYF. Drawing the rest from reference TRBV5-4 and TRBJ2-7, the complete variable domain is ETGVTQSPTHLIKTRGQQVTLRCSSQSGHNTVSWYQQALGQGPQFIFQYYREEENGRGNFPPRFSGLQFPNYSSELNVNALELDDSALYLCASSLEVGLALGEQYFGPGTRLTVT.

This chain connects TRBV5-1 to TRBJ2-3, with 11 bases fitting TRBD2. Trimming at V came to 4 bases and at J to 8 bases, leaving 9 bases not matched to a gene. Germline values: CDR1 SGHRS, CDR2 YFSETQ. The CDR3 sequence is 15 residues long. CDR3 sequence (DNA): TGCGCCAGCAGCCGAACTAGCGGGAGCGGAACTACGCAGTATTTT. This translates into CASSRTSGSGTTQYF.

J is TRBJ1-1 and V is TRBV20-1; 9 positions agree with TRBD1. Unmatched junction bases numbered 3, after V lost 7 bases and J lost 6 bases. The CDR3 is made up of 11 amino acids. Germline values: CDR1 DFQATT, CDR2 SNEGSKA (reference sequence). The CDR3 nucleotides are TGCAGTGGGGACAGGGCTCCTGAAGCTTTCTTT. Translated, it gives CSGDRAPEAFF.

The rearrangement uses TRBV9 and TRBJ1-1, with 7 positions matching TRBD1. After removal of 4 bases from V and 5 bases from J, the junction contained 11 bases not matched to a gene. The CDR3 runs to 15 residues. Germline V gene lookup returns CDR1 SGDLS and CDR2 YYNGEE. The CDR3: CASSPTGVWGTEAFF. DNA for the CDR3: TGTGCCAGCAGCCCCACAGGGGTCTGGGGGACTGAAGCTTTCTTT.

The gene calls are TRBV11-2 and TRBJ2-5; D is perhaps TRBD2 (5 bases). V gave up 5 bases and J gave up 4 bases, with 11 bases separating them. From germline, CDR1 is SGHAT and CDR2 FQNNGV. The CDR3 loop spans 13 amino acids. The CDR3 region is CASSPGKSETQYF. The CDR3 nucleotides read TGTGCCAGCAGCCCGGGGAAGTCAGAGACCCAGTACTTC.

The chain links TRBV30 to TRBJ1-6; D gene uncertain. V dropped 6 bases and J dropped 1 base, with 10 bases sitting between them. The CDR3 runs 14 residues. Germline CDR1 and CDR2: GTSNPN and SVGIG (reference sequence). CDR3 bases: TGTGCCTGCTGGCGGTCATCCTATAATTCACCCCTCCACTTT. Its translation is CACWRSSYNSPLHF.

The chain is built from TRBV11-2 and TRBJ2-5; 8 nucleotides align to TRBD1. This CDR3 region has 15 residues. CDR1 and CDR2 from the germline V gene are SGHAT and FQNNGV. Trimming cost V 5 bases and J 0 bases; bases outside gene matches: 5. The CDR3 DNA reads as TGTGCCAGCAGCCCGAGGACAGGGAACCAAGAGACCCAGTACTTC. This sequence encodes CASSPRTGNQETQYF.

The chain links TRBV10-3 to TRBJ2-2, with 10 bases matching TRBD1. The CDR3 contains 16 residues. J gave up 5 bases and V 4 bases, and 7 bases lay outside the gene matches. In germline, CDR1 is ENHRY, CDR2 SYGVKD. The CDR3 DNA follows: TGTGCCATCAGTGGAATTAGGACAGGGGGTACCGGGGAGCTGTTTTTT. Protein sequence: CAISGIRTGGTGELFF.